One sample yielded the 22 T cell receptor beta chains listed below, sequenced in a study of shared clonotypes between healthy human individuals. The assay was immunoSEQ multiplex PCR, and TCRdb's table has in-frame clones only and misses some. The sample consists of millions of clones, about 92% of them appearing once. Sequencing was carried out using naive CD4+ T cells sorted from blood. Indicated subset: CD45RA+ positively selected. These receptors were collected from a man between 18 and 29 years old in good health.

V is TRBV30 and J is TRBJ1-5; D not resolved. This CDR3 contains 14 residues. In germline, CDR1 is GTSNPN, CDR2 SVGIG (reference sequence). Trimming left V 3 bases short and J 9 bases short, with 18 bases between. For the CDR3, the DNA is TGTGCCTGGAGGGGGAAGGGCGGCATCGGGCCCCAGCATTTT. As protein: CAWRGKGGIGPQHF.

The chain combines TRBV7-2 with TRBJ1-1; tentative D call: TRBD1 (6 bases). The CDR3 spans 14 residues. The V gene lost 5 bases and the J gene lost 4 bases, with 14 bases spanning the gap. Germline-derived CDR1 and CDR2 are SGHTA and FQGNSA. CDR3 amino acids: CASSLQGIVTEAFF. CDR3 in DNA: TGTGCCAGCAGCCTACAGGGAATCGTCACTGAAGCTTTCTTT.

A note on this clone: This CDR3 is also generated by other DNA sequences in the sample. This chain joins TRBV7-3 and TRBJ1-6; 8 bases fit TRBD1. Germline trimming cut 3 bases from V and 9 bases from J; bases unmatched to any gene: 4. This CDR3 region has 14 residues. Germline CDR1 reads SGHTA; CDR2 reads FQGTGA. The CDR3 coding sequence is TGTGCCAGCAGCTTGCAGGGGGCTAGTTCACCCCTCCACTTT. Translating it yields CASSLQGASSPLHF. The complete variable domain, with remaining parts taken from reference TRBV7-3 and TRBJ1-6, reads GAGVSQTPSNKVTEKGKYVELRCDPISGHTALYWYRQSLGQGPEFLIYFQGTGAADDSGLPNDRFFAVRPEGSVSTLKIQRTERGDSAVYLCASSLQGASSPLHFGNGTRLTVT.

The V call is TRBV11-2, the J call TRBJ2-7; 7 nucleotides agree with TRBD1. Germline V CDR1 and CDR2: SGHAT, FQNNGV. The V segment lost 3 bases and the J segment 7 bases; nucleotides outside the gene matches: 12. The CDR3 is made up of 15 amino acids. The CDR3: CASSFPDRWGGEQYF. DNA for the CDR3: TGTGCCAGCAGCTTCCCGGACAGGTGGGGTGGGGAGCAGTACTTC. Full variable domain (missing parts from reference TRBV11-2 and TRBJ2-7): EAGVAQSPRYKIIEKRQSVAFWCNPISGHATLYWYQQILGQGPKLLIQFQNNGVVDDSQLPKDRFSAERLKGVDSTLKIQPAKLEDSAVYLCASSFPDRWGGEQYFGPGTRLTVT.

The chain uses TRBV6-1 and TRBJ2-6; unclear D gene. The germline V gene has CDR1 MNHNS and CDR2 SASEGT. This CDR3 region has 14 residues. The V end was cut by 11 bases, the J end by 0 bases, with 11 bases between. The CDR3 protein is CAVFWSSGANVLTF. In DNA, the CDR3 is TGTGCCGTTTTTTGGAGCTCTGGGGCCAACGTCCTGACTTTC.

This chain joins TRBV5-1 and TRBJ2-7; 14 nucleotides align to TRBD2. CDR3 length: 15 amino acids. V was clipped by 3 bases and J by 3 bases; unmatched bases: 2. Germline assignment: CDR1 SGHRS and CDR2 YFSETQ. The CDR3 here is CASSWGLAGVYEQYF. CDR3 bases: TGCGCCAGCAGCTGGGGACTAGCGGGAGTCTACGAGCAGTACTTC.

This chain connects TRBV25-1 to TRBJ1-6; 7 bases align to TRBD1. This CDR3 region has 16 residues. Trimming cost V 4 bases and J 2 bases; bases outside gene matches: 5. The V gene's germline CDR1 is MGHDK and CDR2 SYGVNS. The CDR3 protein is CASSARQGTYNSPLHF. CDR3 sequence (DNA): TGTGCCAGCAGTGCCCGACAGGGAACCTATAATTCACCCCTCCACTTT.

The gene calls are TRBV10-3 and TRBJ1-2, with D unresolved. V lost 3 bases to trimming and J lost 1 base, with 12 bases between them. There are 15 residues in the CDR3. Per the germline V gene, CDR1 is ENHRY and CDR2 is SYGVKD. DNA for the CDR3: TGTGCCATCAGTGAACCGCAGGCCTTTAACTATGGCTACACCTTC. It specifies CAISEPQAFNYGYTF.

This rearrangement joins TRBV2 to TRBJ1-6; TRBD1 is a possible D gene (5 bases). CDR1 and CDR2 (germline): SNHLY, FYNNEI. V gave up 6 bases and J gave up 7 bases, with 13 bases separating them. This CDR3 has 14 amino acids. The CDR3: CASSGQVGNSPLHF. The CDR3 bases are TGTGCCAGCAGCGGACAAGTGGGCAATTCACCCCTCCACTTT.

This chain joins TRBV2 and TRBJ2-3; 13 bases are shared with TRBD2. CDR1 SNHLY and CDR2 FYNNEI come from the germline V gene. V lost 10 bases to trimming and J lost 0 bases; unmatched junction nucleotides: 7. The CDR3 contains 16 residues. DNA for the CDR3: TGTGCCAAGACGGGACTAGCGGGAAGAAGCACAGATACGCAGTATTTT. It yields the protein CAKTGLAGRSTDTQYF. Looking up the rest from reference TRBV2 and TRBJ2-3 gives the full variable domain: EPEVTQTPSHQVTQMGQEVILRCVPISNHLYFYWYRQILGQKVEFLVSFYNNEISEKSEIFDDQFSVERPDGSNFTLKIRSTKLEDSAMYFCAKTGLAGRSTDTQYFGPGTRLTVL.

V and J are TRBV28 and TRBJ1-6, with D hard to call. The CDR3 is 17 residues long. The V and J ends lost 8 bases and 3 bases respectively, with 20 bases between them. The germline CDR1 and CDR2 sequences are MDHEN and SYDVKM. The CDR3: CASSNRGELHYNSPLHF. CDR3 DNA: TGTGCCAGCTCCAATCGCGGGGAGCTCCACTATAATTCACCCCTCCACTTT.

This rearrangement joins TRBV18 to TRBJ2-2; 8 bases map to TRBD1. The CDR3 spans 17 residues. The ends lost 1 base at V and 1 base at J; junction bases unmatched: 5. From germline, CDR1 is KGHSH and CDR2 LQKENI. The CDR3 sequence is CASSPLTGTGNTGELFF. The CDR3 bases are TGTGCCAGCTCACCACTTACCGGGACAGGGAACACCGGGGAGCTGTTTTTT.

A remark on this clone: Other DNA sequences in this sample translate to the same CDR3. The J gene is TRBJ2-1, the V gene TRBV2; weak D call: TRBD2 (5 bases). The V and J ends lost 6 bases and 2 bases respectively, with 11 bases between them. This CDR3 has 14 residues. Looked up from germline, CDR1 is SNHLY and CDR2 is FYNNEI. CDR3 residues: CASSPRETYNEQFF. Here the CDR3 DNA reads TGTGCCAGCAGCCCCCGGGAAACCTACAATGAGCAGTTCTTC.

V is TRBV30 and J is TRBJ1-1, with D possibly being TRBD1 (6 bases). The CDR3 is made up of 12 amino acids. Trimming pared 5 bases from V and 5 bases from J, leaving 12 bases between. Looked up from germline, CDR1 is GTSNPN and CDR2 is SVGIG (reference sequence). The CDR3 region has the DNA TGTGCCTGGGCCGGACAGAAAACTGAAGCTTTCTTT. It specifies CAWAGQKTEAFF.

This clone was detected only a few times. This sequence joins TRBV18 and TRBJ2-1; D gene unclear. CDR1 and CDR2 (germline): KGHSH, LQKENI. The CDR3 is made up of 14 amino acids. Trimming removed 0 bases from V and 8 bases from J, with 11 bases in between. CDR3 protein: CASSPPVMAHEQFF. Written as DNA, the CDR3 is TGTGCCAGCTCACCACCGGTTATGGCCCATGAGCAGTTCTTC.

The V call is TRBV10-3, the J call TRBJ2-1; D perhaps matches TRBD2 (5 bases). The CDR3 totals 13 residues. Germline CDR1 is ENHRY and CDR2 is SYGVKD. Trimming removed 6 bases at V and 6 bases at J, with 12 bases between. CDR3 sequence: CAIRGAPGNEQFF. Here the CDR3 DNA reads TGTGCCATCAGGGGAGCCCCGGGCAATGAGCAGTTCTTC.

With respect to this clone: Different DNA sequences within this sample yield the same CDR3. The rearrangement links TRBV28 to TRBJ1-2; D is ambiguous. The germline CDR1 and CDR2 sequences are MDHEN and SYDVKM. The CDR3 extends over 12 amino acids. Trimming pared 3 bases from V and 5 bases from J, leaving 7 bases between. DNA of the CDR3: TGTGCCAGCAGTTTGGGAGGGTATGGCTACACCTTC. Protein product: CASSLGGYGYTF.

V usage is TRBV10-3 and J usage is TRBJ2-1, with D hard to call. This CDR3 region has 14 residues. Germline CDR1 ENHRY, CDR2 SYGVKD. V shed 3 bases and J shed 0 bases, with 6 bases lying between them. CDR3 DNA sequence: TGTGCCATCAGTGACTCACGCTCCTACAATGAGCAGTTCTTC. Amino acids: CAISDSRSYNEQFF.

The chain's CDR3 is CASSGTLNYNSPLHF. For the CDR3, the DNA is TGTGCCAGTTCCGGGACACTCAATTATAATTCACCCCTCCACTTT. The chain joins TRBV19 to TRBJ1-6; D perhaps matches TRBD1 (6 bases). The germline CDR1 and CDR2 sequences are LNHDA and SQIVND (reference sequence). V was cut by 8 bases and J by 4 bases, with 15 bases left in between. This CDR3 has 15 amino acids.

This chain joins TRBV6-1 and TRBJ2-7; no clear D. The germline CDR1 and CDR2 sequences are MNHNS and SASEGT. V lost 0 bases and J 2 bases, leaving 11 bases between the germline ends. The CDR3 sequence is 15 residues long. The CDR3 reads CASSEASTVAYEQYF. The DNA of the CDR3 is TGTGCCAGCAGTGAAGCGAGCACAGTTGCCTACGAGCAGTACTTC.

In its sample, this clone was seen once. V gene TRBV7-8 combines with J gene TRBJ2-2; possibly TRBD2 for D (7 bases). The germline gives CDR1 SGHVS, CDR2 FQNEAQ. V was pared by 5 bases and J by 1 base, with 23 bases between. The CDR3 extends over 19 amino acids. The CDR3 nucleotides read TGTGCCAGCAGCCCCTTTGGGTGGAGGGGGGGCAGGAACACCGGGGAGCTGTTTTTT. Translating it yields CASSPFGWRGGRNTGELFF.

In its sample, this clone was seen once. The CDR3 reads CASSADRSTDTQYF. CDR3 nucleotides: TGTGCCAGCAGCGCGGACAGAAGCACAGATACGCAGTATTTT. The chain combines TRBV7-9 with TRBJ2-3; tentative D call: TRBD1 (6 bases). V was trimmed by 5 bases and J by 0 bases, leaving 9 bases between them. In germline, CDR1 is SEHNR, CDR2 FQNEAQ (reference sequence). This CDR3 has 14 residues.